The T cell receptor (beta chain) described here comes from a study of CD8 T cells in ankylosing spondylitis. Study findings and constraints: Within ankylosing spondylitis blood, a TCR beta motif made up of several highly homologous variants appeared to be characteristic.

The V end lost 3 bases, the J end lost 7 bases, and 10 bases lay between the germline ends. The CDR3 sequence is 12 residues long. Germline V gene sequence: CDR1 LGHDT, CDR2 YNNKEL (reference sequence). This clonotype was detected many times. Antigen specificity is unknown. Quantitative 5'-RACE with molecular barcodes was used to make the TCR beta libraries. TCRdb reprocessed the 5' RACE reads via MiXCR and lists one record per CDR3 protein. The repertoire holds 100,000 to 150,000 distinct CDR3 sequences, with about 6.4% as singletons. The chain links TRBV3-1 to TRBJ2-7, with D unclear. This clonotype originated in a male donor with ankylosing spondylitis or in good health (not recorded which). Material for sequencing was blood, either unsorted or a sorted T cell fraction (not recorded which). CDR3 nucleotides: TGTGCCAGCAGCCAGGCCCGATGGGAGCAGTACTTC. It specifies CASSQARWEQYF.